These T cell receptor beta chains were read from a single sample in a study of naive and memory T cell subsets. Each CDR3 protein is one row after TCRdb ran MiXCR on the UMI-ligation and nested PCR reads. This table has about 90,000 distinct CDR3 sequences, 10% to 12% appearing once. The specimen sequenced was naive CD4+ T cells from blood. The receptor set was obtained from a human donor in good health. The CDR3 runs from the conserved cysteine through the conserved F or W. Fields, in order: V gene, J gene, CDR3 protein.

>TRBV7-8|TRBJ2-5
CASSARRYQETQYF
>TRBV12-3/TRBV12-4|TRBJ2-3
CASSFLAGGADTQYF
>TRBV12-3/TRBV12-4|TRBJ1-5
CASNPDSNQPQHF
>TRBV4-3|TRBJ1-2
CASSQNEGGGYTF
>TRBV12-3/TRBV12-4|TRBJ1-2
CASSLWGQGNYGYTF
>TRBV4-2|TRBJ2-5
CASSQDRASGRETQYF
>TRBV19|TRBJ2-1
CASSRVGYVTIDEQFF
>TRBV5-5|TRBJ1-4
CASSMTATNEKLFF
>TRBV19|TRBJ1-1
CASSNGASGSSYTEAFF
>TRBV24-1|TRBJ1-3
CATSDPDGSSGNTIYF
>TRBV18|TRBJ1-1
CASSPGLNTEAFF
>TRBV28|TRBJ2-5
CASSLPTHETQYF
>TRBV20-1|TRBJ2-7
CSARYSYEQYF
>TRBV7-9|TRBJ1-1
CASSSTLRGGTEAFF
>TRBV6-4|TRBJ1-2
CASSDSYRDRGIYGYTF
>TRBV7-3|TRBJ2-1
CASTLGGIEQFF
>TRBV5-8|TRBJ2-7
CASSVDRAKYYEQYF
>TRBV6-6|TRBJ2-7
CASSYGQKSHEQYF
>TRBV29-1|TRBJ2-3
CSFRLRTGTDTQYF
>TRBV19|TRBJ2-7
CASSSQRSSYEQYF
>TRBV5-1|TRBJ1-4
CASSFDMGQGEEKLFF
>TRBV4-3|TRBJ2-7
CASSQADRVDEQYF
>TRBV20-1|TRBJ1-4
CSARGSTGEKLFF
>TRBV6-5|TRBJ1-1
CASSHAAGLATEAFF
>TRBV6-2/TRBV6-3|TRBJ1-2
CASSLMRTTNYGYTF
>TRBV7-9|TRBJ2-4
CASSRTTVPLKNIQYF
>TRBV27|TRBJ2-7
CASWSAGIESTTEQYF
>TRBV6-2/TRBV6-3|TRBJ1-5
CASRPGDTTNQPQHF
>TRBV12-3/TRBV12-4|TRBJ1-2
CATSPTNRGLIANYGYTF
>TRBV24-1|TRBJ2-3
CATSEAGGPSATDTQYF
>TRBV6-2/TRBV6-3|TRBJ1-1
CASSYPRGITEAFF
>TRBV6-2/TRBV6-3|TRBJ2-3
CASLQGVGTDTQYF
>TRBV7-3|TRBJ1-1
CASSLSPGILNTEAFF
>TRBV19|TRBJ1-2
CASSTAGSYGYTF
>TRBV10-3|TRBJ2-7
CAISPGLAGSERYF
>TRBV12-3/TRBV12-4|TRBJ2-3
CASSLRGRGVSTDTQYF
>TRBV7-8|TRBJ2-1
CASSPIGPYNEQIF
>TRBV14|TRBJ2-1
CASSFSSMVNEQFF
>TRBV28|TRBJ2-3
CASSSHPTDTQYF
>TRBV19|TRBJ1-6
CASSGPKNSPLHF
>TRBV29-1|TRBJ2-7
CSGGDSEQYF